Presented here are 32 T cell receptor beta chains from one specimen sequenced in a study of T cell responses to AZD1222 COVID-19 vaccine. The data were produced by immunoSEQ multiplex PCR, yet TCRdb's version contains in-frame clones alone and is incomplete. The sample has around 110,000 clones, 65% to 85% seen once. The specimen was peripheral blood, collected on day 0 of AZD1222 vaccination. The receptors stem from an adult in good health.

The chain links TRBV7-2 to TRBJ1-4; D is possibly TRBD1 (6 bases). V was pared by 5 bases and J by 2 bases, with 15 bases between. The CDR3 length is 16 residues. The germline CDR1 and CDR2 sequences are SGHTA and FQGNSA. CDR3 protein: CASSPQGYRTNEKLFF. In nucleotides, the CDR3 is TGTGCCAGCAGCCCCCAGGGGTATAGGACTAATGAAAAACTGTTTTTT.

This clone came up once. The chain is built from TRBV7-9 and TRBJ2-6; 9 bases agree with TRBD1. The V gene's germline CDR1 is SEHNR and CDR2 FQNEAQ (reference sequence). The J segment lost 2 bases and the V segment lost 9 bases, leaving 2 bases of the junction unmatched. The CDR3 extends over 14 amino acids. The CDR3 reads CASRTGAGANVLTF. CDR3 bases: TGTGCCAGTCGGACAGGGGCTGGGGCCAACGTCCTGACTTTC.

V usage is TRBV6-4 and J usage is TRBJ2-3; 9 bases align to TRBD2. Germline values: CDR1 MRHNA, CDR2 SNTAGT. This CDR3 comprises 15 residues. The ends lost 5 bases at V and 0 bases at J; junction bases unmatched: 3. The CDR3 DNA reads TGTGCCAGCAGTAGAGGACTAGCGAGCACAGATACGCAGTATTTT. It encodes CASSRGLASTDTQYF.

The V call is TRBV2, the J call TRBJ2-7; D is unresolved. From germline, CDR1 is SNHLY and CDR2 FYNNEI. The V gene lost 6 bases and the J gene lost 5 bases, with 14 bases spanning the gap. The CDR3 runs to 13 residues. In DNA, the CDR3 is TGTGCCAGCAGAGGAACGGTTCGGGACGAGCAGTACTTC. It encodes CASRGTVRDEQYF.

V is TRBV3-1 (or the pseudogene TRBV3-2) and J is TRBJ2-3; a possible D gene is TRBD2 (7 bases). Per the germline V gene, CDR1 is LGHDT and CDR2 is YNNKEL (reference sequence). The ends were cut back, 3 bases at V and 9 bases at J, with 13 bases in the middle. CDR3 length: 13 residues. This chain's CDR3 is CASSHWGGATQYF. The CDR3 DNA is TGTGCCAGCAGCCACTGGGGGGGGGCGACGCAGTATTTT.

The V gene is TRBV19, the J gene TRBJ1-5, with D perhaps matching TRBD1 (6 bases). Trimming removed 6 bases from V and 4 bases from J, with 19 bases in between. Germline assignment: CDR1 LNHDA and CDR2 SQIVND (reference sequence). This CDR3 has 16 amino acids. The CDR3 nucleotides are TGTGCCAGTAGCCAAAAGGCGGGGGCAGGGAATCAGCCCCAGCATTTT. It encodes CASSQKAGAGNQPQHF.

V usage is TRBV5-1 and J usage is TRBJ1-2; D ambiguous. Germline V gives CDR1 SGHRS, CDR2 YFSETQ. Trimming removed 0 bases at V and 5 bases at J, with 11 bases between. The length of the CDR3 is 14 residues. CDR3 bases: TGCGCCAGCAGCTTGGATCAGGATACATATGGCTACACCTTC. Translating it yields CASSLDQDTYGYTF.

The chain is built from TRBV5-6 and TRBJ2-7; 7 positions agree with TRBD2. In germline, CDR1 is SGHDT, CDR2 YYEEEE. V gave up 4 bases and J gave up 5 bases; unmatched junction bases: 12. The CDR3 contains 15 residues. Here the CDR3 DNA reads TGTGCCAGCAGCCGGGAGGTGGGGGGGTCCCACGAGCAGTACTTC. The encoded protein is CASSREVGGSHEQYF.

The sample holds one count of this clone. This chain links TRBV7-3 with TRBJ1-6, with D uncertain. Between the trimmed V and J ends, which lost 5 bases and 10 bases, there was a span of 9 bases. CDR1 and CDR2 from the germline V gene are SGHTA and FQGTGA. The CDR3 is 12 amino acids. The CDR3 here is CASSNVGSPLHF. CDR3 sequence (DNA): TGTGCCAGCAGCAATGTCGGGTCACCCCTCCACTTT.

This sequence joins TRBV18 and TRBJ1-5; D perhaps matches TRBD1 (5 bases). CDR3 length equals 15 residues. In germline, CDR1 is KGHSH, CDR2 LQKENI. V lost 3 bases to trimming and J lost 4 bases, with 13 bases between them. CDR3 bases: TGTGCCAGCTCACCGATGGCAGGGCGGAATCAGCCCCAGCATTTT. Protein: CASSPMAGRNQPQHF.

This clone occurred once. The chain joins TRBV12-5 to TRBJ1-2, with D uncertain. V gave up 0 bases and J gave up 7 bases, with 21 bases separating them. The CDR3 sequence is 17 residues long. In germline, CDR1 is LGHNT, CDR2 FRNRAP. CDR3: CASGLVLSLTPVGGYTF. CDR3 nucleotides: TGTGCTAGTGGTTTGGTACTAAGTCTGACGCCGGTGGGTGGCTACACCTTC.

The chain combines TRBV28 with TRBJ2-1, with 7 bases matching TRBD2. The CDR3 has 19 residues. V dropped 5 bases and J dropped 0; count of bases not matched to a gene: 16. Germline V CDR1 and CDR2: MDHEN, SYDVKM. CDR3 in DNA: TGTGCCAGCAGTGTCAAGCGGGGCGGGGTCAAAAGCTCCTACAATGAGCAGTTCTTC. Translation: CASSVKRGGVKSSYNEQFF.

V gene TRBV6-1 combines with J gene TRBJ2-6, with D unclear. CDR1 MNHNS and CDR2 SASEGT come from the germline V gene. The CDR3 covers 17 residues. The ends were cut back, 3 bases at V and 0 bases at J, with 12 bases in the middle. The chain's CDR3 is CASSDSLTHSGANVLTF. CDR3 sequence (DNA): TGTGCCAGCAGTGATTCCCTGACTCACTCTGGGGCCAACGTCCTGACTTTC.

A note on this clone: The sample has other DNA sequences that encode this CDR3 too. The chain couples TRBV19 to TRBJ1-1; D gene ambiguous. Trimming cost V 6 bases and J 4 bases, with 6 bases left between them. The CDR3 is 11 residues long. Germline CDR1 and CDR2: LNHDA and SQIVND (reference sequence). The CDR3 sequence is CASREGTEAFF. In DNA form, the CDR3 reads TGTGCCAGTAGAGAAGGCACTGAAGCTTTCTTT.

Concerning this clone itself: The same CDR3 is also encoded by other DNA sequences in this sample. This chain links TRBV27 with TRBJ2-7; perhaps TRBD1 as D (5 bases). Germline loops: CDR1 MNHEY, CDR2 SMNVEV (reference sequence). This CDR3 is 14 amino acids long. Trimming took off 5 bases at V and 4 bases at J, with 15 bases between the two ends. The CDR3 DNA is TGTGCCAGCAGTCTTAGGGGCGACGGTTACGAGCAGTACTTC. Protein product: CASSLRGDGYEQYF.

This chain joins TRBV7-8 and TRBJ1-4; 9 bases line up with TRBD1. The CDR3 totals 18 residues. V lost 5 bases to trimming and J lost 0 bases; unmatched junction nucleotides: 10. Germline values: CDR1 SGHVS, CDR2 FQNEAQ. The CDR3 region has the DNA TGTGCCAGCAGCAAGCGGGACAGGGAGTCGGCAACTAATGAAAAACTGTTTTTT. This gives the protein CASSKRDRESATNEKLFF.

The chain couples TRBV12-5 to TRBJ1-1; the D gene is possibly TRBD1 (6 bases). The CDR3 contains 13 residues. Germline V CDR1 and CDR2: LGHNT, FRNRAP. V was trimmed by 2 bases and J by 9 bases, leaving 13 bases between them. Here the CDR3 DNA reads TGTGCTAGTGGTTTGTCTACCACAGGGAAAGCTTTCTTT. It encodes CASGLSTTGKAFF.

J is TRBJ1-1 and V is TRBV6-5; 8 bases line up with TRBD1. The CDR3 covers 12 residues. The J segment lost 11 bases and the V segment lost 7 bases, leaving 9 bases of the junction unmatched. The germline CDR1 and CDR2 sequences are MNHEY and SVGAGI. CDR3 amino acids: CASIAGGAAAFF. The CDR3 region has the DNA TGTGCCAGCATCGCAGGGGGCGCCGCGGCTTTCTTT.

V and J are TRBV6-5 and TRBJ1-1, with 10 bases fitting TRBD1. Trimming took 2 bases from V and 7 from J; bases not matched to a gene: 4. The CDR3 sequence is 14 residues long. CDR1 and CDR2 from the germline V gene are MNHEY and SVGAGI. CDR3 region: CASSYAGTGDEAFF. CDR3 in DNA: TGTGCCAGCAGTTACGCCGGGACAGGGGATGAAGCTTTCTTT.

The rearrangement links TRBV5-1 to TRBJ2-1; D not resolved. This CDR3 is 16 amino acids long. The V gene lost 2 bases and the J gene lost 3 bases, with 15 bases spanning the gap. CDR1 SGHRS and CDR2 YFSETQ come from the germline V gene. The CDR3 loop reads CASSLGSQMIYNEQFF. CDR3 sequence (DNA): TGCGCCAGCAGCTTAGGTTCACAAATGATCTACAATGAGCAGTTCTTC.

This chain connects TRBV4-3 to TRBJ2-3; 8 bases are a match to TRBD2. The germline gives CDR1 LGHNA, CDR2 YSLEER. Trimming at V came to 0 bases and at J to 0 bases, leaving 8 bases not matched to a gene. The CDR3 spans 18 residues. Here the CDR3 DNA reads TGCGCCAGCAGCCAAGATGCACGGCCTAGCGGGAGCACAGATACGCAGTATTTT. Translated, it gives CASSQDARPSGSTDTQYF.

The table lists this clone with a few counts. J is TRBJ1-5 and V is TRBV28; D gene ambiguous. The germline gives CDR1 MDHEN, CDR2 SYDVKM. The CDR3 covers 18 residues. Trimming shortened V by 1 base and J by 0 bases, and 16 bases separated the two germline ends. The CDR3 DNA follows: TGTGCCAGCAGTTTATCCCCCCGTCAGCAGATTAGCAATCAGCCCCAGCATTTT. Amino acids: CASSLSPRQQISNQPQHF.

The CDR3 sequence: CASSRQGPEQYF. The CDR3 DNA follows: TGTGCCAGCAGCCGACAGGGTCCCGAGCAGTACTTC. The chain carries TRBV5-6 and TRBJ2-7; 7 bases are shared with TRBD1. The CDR3 totals 12 residues. Germline CDR1 and CDR2: SGHDT and YYEEEE. V was pared by 4 bases and J by 6 bases, with 4 bases of the junction left unmatched.

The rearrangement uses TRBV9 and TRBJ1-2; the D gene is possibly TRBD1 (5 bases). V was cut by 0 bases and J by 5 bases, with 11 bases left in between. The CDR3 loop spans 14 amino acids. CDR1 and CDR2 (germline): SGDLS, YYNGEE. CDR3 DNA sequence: TGTGCCAGCAGCGTAGATCAGGGAATTTATGGCTACACCTTC. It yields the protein CASSVDQGIYGYTF.

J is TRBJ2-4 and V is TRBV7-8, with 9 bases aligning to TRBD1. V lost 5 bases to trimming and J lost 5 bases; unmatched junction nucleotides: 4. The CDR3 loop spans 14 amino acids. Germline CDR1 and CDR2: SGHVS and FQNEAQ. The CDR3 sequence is CASSPWTGENIQYF. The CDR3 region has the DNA TGTGCCAGCAGCCCGTGGACAGGGGAAAACATTCAGTACTTC.

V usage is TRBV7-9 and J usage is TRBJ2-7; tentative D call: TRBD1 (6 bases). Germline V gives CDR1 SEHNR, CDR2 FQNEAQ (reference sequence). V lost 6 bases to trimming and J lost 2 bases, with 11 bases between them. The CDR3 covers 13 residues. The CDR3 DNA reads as TGTGCCAGCAGGTGGGACACCACCTACGAGCAGTACTTC. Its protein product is CASRWDTTYEQYF.

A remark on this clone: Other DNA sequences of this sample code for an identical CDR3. The CDR3 loop is CASSLSGYEQYF. The CDR3 coding sequence is TGTGCCAGCAGTCTCTCGGGCTACGAGCAGTACTTC. This chain connects TRBV12-3 or TRBV12-4 to TRBJ2-7; no firm D call. This CDR3 contains 12 residues. Trimming pared 5 bases from V and 3 bases from J, leaving 8 bases between.

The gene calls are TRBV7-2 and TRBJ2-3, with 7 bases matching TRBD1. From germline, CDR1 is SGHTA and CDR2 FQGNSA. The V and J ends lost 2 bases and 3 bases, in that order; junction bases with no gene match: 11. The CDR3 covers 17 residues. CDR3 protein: CASSLRFTGATTDTQYF. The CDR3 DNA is TGTGCCAGCAGCTTAAGGTTTACAGGGGCGACGACAGATACGCAGTATTTT.

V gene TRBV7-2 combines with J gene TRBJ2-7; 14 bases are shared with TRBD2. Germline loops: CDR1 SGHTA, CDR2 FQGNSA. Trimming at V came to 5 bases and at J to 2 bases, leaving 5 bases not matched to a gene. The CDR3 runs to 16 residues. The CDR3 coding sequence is TGTGCCAGCAGCCTACGACTAGCGGGGGGGCCCTACGAGCAGTACTTC. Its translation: CASSLRLAGGPYEQYF.

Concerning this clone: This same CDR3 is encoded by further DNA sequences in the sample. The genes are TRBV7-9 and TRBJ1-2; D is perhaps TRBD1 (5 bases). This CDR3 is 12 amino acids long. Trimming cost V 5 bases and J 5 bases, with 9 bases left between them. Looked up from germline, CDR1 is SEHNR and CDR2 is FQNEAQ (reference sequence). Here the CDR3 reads CASSVDSYGYTF. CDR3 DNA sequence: TGTGCCAGCAGCGTCGACAGTTATGGCTACACCTTC. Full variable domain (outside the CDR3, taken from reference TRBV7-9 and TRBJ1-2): DTGVSQNPRHKITKRGQNVTFRCDPISEHNRLYWYRQTLGQGPEFLTYFQNEAQLEKSRLLSDRFSAERPKGSFSTLEIQRTEQGDSAMYLCASSVDSYGYTFGSGTRLTVV.

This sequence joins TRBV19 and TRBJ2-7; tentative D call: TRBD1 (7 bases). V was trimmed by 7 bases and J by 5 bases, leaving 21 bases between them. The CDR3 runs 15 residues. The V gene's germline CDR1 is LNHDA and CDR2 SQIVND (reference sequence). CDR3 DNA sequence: TGTGCCAGTACGGCTCAGGGGGGAGCCGGGCACGAGCAGTACTTC. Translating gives CASTAQGGAGHEQYF.

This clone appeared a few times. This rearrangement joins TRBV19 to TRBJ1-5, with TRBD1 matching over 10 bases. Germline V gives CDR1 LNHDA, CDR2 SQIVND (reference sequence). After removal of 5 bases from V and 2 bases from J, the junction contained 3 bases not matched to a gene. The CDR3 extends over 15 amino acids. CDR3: CASSDRGPGNQPQHF. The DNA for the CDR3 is TGTGCCAGTAGTGACAGGGGGCCGGGCAATCAGCCCCAGCATTTT.